A selection of T cell receptor beta chains follows, all from one sample in a study of TIL therapy for anti-PD-1-resistant metastatic lung cancer. Generated by immunoSEQ multiplex PCR, the TCRdb table keeps only in-frame clones and is missing some. The sample holds about 59,000 clones, roughly four fifths seen once. Sequencing used blood, obtained at baseline. The source of these receptors is a person between 25 and 80 years old with non-small cell lung cancer. The CDR3 runs from the conserved cysteine through the conserved F or W. D genes are given only for firm matches. Rows may omit the clone size; those that give it use once, few, many or a size class.

TRBJ1-1 | TRBD1 | TRBV18 | - | TGTGCCAGCTCTCAACAGGGGGCTAGTGAAGCTTTCTTT | CASSQQGASEAFF
TRBJ2-7 | - | TRBV12-3/TRBV12-4 | - | TGTGCCAGCCGCTCTGGGGGAGCTACGAAGCAGTACTTC | CASRSGGATKQYF
TRBJ1-1 | - | TRBV5-1 | - | TGCGCCAGCAGCTTGGACGACAGAACTTCCACTGAAGCTTTCTTT | CASSLDDRTSTEAFF
TRBJ2-1 | - | TRBV5-1 | - | TGCGCCAGCAGCTACAGGGGAGGGGGGAATGAGCAGTTCTTC | CASSYRGGGNEQFF
TRBJ1-2 | - | TRBV3-1/TRBV3-2 | - | TGTGCCAGCAGCCAAGATACTCTCAGGGGTGGCTACACCTTC | CASSQDTLRGGYTF
TRBJ1-1 | TRBD1 | TRBV4-3 | - | TGCGCCAGCAGCCGGCGGACAGGGGGTATTTTGGGAGACACTGAAGCTTTCTTT | CASSRRTGGILGDTEAFF
TRBJ2-1 | TRBD2 | TRBV4-1 | - | TGCGCCAGCAGCCAGAAAGGGACTAGCGGGGGCGACAATGAGCAGTTCTTC | CASSQKGTSGGDNEQFF
TRBJ2-2 | TRBD1 | TRBV5-4 | - | TGTGCCAGCAGCCCTAGCCGGACAGGGAACACCGGGGAGCTGTTTTTT | CASSPSRTGNTGELFF
TRBJ2-3 | - | TRBV9 | - | TGTGCCAGCGGCACAGATACGCAGTATTTT | CASGTDTQYF
TRBJ1-1 | - | TRBV28 | - | TGTGCCAGCAGGCAGAACACTGAAGCTTTCTTT | CASRQNTEAFF
TRBJ1-3 | - | TRBV19 | - | TGTGCCAGTATCCCCCCATGGGGAATGGGGTTTTCTGGAAACACCATATATTTT | CASIPPWGMGFSGNTIYF
TRBJ2-1 | - | TRBV4-1 | - | TGCGCCAGCAGCCAAGAGTCTAGCTACTCCTACAATGAGCAGTTCTTC | CASSQESSYSYNEQFF
TRBJ2-3 | TRBD1 | TRBV5-5 | medium-sized | TGTGCCAGCAGCACGGACAGGGAAACAGATACGCAGTATTTT | CASSTDRETDTQYF
TRBJ2-3 | TRBD1 | TRBV27 | - | TGTGCCAGCAGTTTATATTTCCGGTTACAGGGGCACACAGATACGCAGTATTTT | CASSLYFRLQGHTDTQYF
TRBJ1-6 | - | TRBV4-3 | few | TGCGCCAGCAGCCAAGATCCTGTGGGTTCACCCCTCCACTTT | CASSQDPVGSPLHF
TRBJ2-1 | - | TRBV7-2 | - | TGTGCCAGCAGCTTGGACCTAGGGGGCAATGAGCAGTTCTTC | CASSLDLGGNEQFF
TRBJ2-7 | - | TRBV6-6 | - | TGTGCCAGCAAGGTAGCGGACTCCTACGAGCAGTACTTC | CASKVADSYEQYF
TRBJ2-1 | TRBD2 | TRBV7-2 | - | TGTGCCAGCAGCTTCGACCCAGCGGGAGCAAGAGGTGAGCAGTTCTTC | CASSFDPAGARGEQFF
TRBJ2-7 | - | TRBV5-6 | - | TGTGCCAGCAGCTTGTCGTCCGGTCCGGCCCAGCAGTACTTC | CASSLSSGPAQQYF
TRBJ2-7 | - | TRBV11-2 | - | TGTGCCAGCAGCTTCCGCTATGGGGAACTACAGTACTTC | CASSFRYGELQYF
TRBJ2-5 | TRBD1 | TRBV6-6 | - | TGTGCCAGCAGTCGACATAAAACAGGGGCAGGGGGTGACCAGTACTTC | CASSRHKTGAGGDQYF
TRBJ2-1 | - | TRBV10-3 | - | TGTGCCATCAGTGACGCCCCTGGGGTCGGGCAGTTCTTC | CAISDAPGVGQFF
TRBJ2-5 | - | TRBV18 | - | TGTGCCAGCTCCCCGTCTAGGGAAGAGACCCAGTACTTC | CASSPSREETQYF